The rows below give T cell receptor beta chains drawn from one sample of a study of shared clonotypes between healthy human individuals. The method was immunoSEQ multiplex PCR; TCRdb's version includes in-frame clones alone and lacks a portion of them. The sample holds a few hundred thousand clones, 95% to 98% seen once. Sequencing was done on a sample of naive CD4+ T cells sorted from blood. All receptors come from a woman aged 25 to 39 in good health. Each CDR3 is given with its conserved first and last residue. D genes are given only for firm matches. The size field is filled for only some rows; it gives once, few, many or a size class.

CDR3nt	CDR3aa	d_gene	v_gene	abundance	j_gene	len
TGCGCCGGGAGGACTAGCCCTCAAAGCCGGACCGGGGAGCTGTTTTTT	CAGRTSPQSRTGELFF	TRBD2	TRBV10-1	.	TRBJ2-2	16
TGTGCCACCCGTCGGGGACTAGCGGTTAGCACAGATACGCAGTATTTT	CATRRGLAVSTDTQYF	TRBD2	TRBV15	.	TRBJ2-3	16
TGTGCCAGCAGTTTGTTGCAGGGTCAGGAGACCCAGTACTTC	CASSLLQGQETQYF	.	TRBV28	.	TRBJ2-5	14
TGTGCCAGTAGGAATACCGCGGGTGCTGAAGCTTTCTTT	CASRNTAGAEAFF	.	TRBV19	.	TRBJ1-1	13
TGTGCCAGCAGGGAGACAGGGCATCAGCCCCAGCATTTT	CASRETGHQPQHF	TRBD1	TRBV6-5	.	TRBJ1-5	13
TGCAGCGTTGACCCCGCCCCTGAAGCTTTCTTT	CSVDPAPEAFF	.	TRBV29-1	few	TRBJ1-1	11
TGTGCCAGCAGTGCGGGGGGTGGGACTAATGAAAAACTGTTTTTT	CASSAGGGTNEKLFF	.	TRBV28	.	TRBJ1-4	15
TGTGCCAGCAGTGTTCTCCCGGGACAGAACACTGAAGCTTTCTTT	CASSVLPGQNTEAFF	.	TRBV28	.	TRBJ1-1	15
TGTGCCAGCTCACCGAACCGGGCCTCGGGGGATCAGCCCCAGCATTTT	CASSPNRASGDQPQHF	.	TRBV18	.	TRBJ1-5	16
TGCGCCAGCAGCTTCCGCGGACTAGCGGGTTACAATGAGCAGTTCTTC	CASSFRGLAGYNEQFF	TRBD2	TRBV5-1	.	TRBJ2-1	16
TGTGCCAGCAGCTTAGCCCCAGGGGAAGATACGCAGTATTTT	CASSLAPGEDTQYF	.	TRBV7-6	.	TRBJ2-3	14
TGTGCCAGTAGACGGGCGCCGAAAGAGACCCAGTACTTC	CASRRAPKETQYF	.	TRBV19	.	TRBJ2-5	13
TGCGCCAGCAGCTGGACTAGCGCCGGCACAGATACGCAGTATTTT	CASSWTSAGTDTQYF	TRBD2	TRBV5-1	.	TRBJ2-3	15
TGTGCCAGCAGTTTAGCAGCCTATGGCTACACCTTC	CASSLAAYGYTF	.	TRBV28	.	TRBJ1-2	12
TGTGCCAGCAGCCACCTCATGGGACTAGCGGGAGGGGGGCATGAGCAGTTCTTC	CASSHLMGLAGGGHEQFF	TRBD2	TRBV14	once	TRBJ2-1	18
TGCGCCAGCAGCCAAGCACAGAAAGTTAACTATGGCTACACCTTC	CASSQAQKVNYGYTF	.	TRBV4-1	.	TRBJ1-2	15
TGTGCCAGTAGTATGACGGGTTATGAAAAACTGTTTTTT	CASSMTGYEKLFF	.	TRBV19	.	TRBJ1-4	13
TGTGCCAGCAGCCGCAGGGCAGGCACCGGGGAGCTGTTTTTT	CASSRRAGTGELFF	.	TRBV7-9	few	TRBJ2-2	14
TGTGCCACCAGCAGGGGGACTTTCTACGAGCAGTACTTC	CATSRGTFYEQYF	.	TRBV15	once	TRBJ2-7	13
TGTGCCAGCAGCTGGGGACAGGGGCTTGAAAAACTGTTTTTT	CASSWGQGLEKLFF	TRBD1	TRBV7-9	.	TRBJ1-4	14
TGTGCCAGCAGTATACGGGAGCCATCTTCGCGTACGCAGTATTTT	CASSIREPSSRTQYF	.	TRBV28	.	TRBJ2-3	15
TGTGCCAGCAGCTTAGTATTGGAGACCCAGTACTTC	CASSLVLETQYF	.	TRBV7-2	.	TRBJ2-5	12
TGTGCCAGCAGCTTAAGGGGCGGGACAAGCTACGAGCAGTACTTC	CASSLRGGTSYEQYF	.	TRBV7-2	.	TRBJ2-7	15
TGTGCCAGTAGTATAGGAGGCAGCGGGAGCTTTTACAATGAGCAGTTCTTC	CASSIGGSGSFYNEQFF	TRBD2	TRBV19	.	TRBJ2-1	17
TGTGCCAGTAGTAAGTTGCGGGACACAGATACGCAGTATTTT	CASSKLRDTDTQYF	.	TRBV19	.	TRBJ2-3	14
TGTGCCAGCACCGGGACGGCCTACGAGCAGTACTTC	CASTGTAYEQYF	.	TRBV19	few	TRBJ2-7	12
TGTGCCAGCAGCCCAAACAACTACGAGCAGTACTTC	CASSPNNYEQYF	.	TRBV5-6	.	TRBJ2-7	12
TGTGCCAGCATAGGGTTAGCTGAAGCTTTCTTT	CASIGLAEAFF	.	TRBV7-9	.	TRBJ1-1	11
TGTGCCTGGAGTGTAGCTAGCGGCTACAATGAGCAGTTCTTC	CAWSVASGYNEQFF	TRBD2	TRBV30	once	TRBJ2-1	14
TGTGCCAGCAGTGAAATCCGAAGGGGTCGGACTGAAGCTTTCTTT	CASSEIRRGRTEAFF	.	TRBV6-1	.	TRBJ1-1	15
TGTGCCAGCAGTGAACAGGGGGGTTCCACTGAAGCTTTCTTT	CASSEQGGSTEAFF	TRBD1	TRBV6-4	.	TRBJ1-1	14
TGTGCCAGCAGCCAAGACGGTGGAAACGGGAACGGATACAATGAGCAGTTCTTC	CASSQDGGNGNGYNEQFF	.	TRBV14	.	TRBJ2-1	18
TGTGCCAGCAGCTTGGGACTAGCGGGACCTACAAGCACAGATACGCAGTATTTT	CASSLGLAGPTSTDTQYF	TRBD2	TRBV7-9	.	TRBJ2-3	18
TGTGCCAGCAGTAAAACGACGGACAGGGGAGCCGAGCAGTACTTC	CASSKTTDRGAEQYF	TRBD1	TRBV6-5	.	TRBJ2-7	15
TGTGCCAGCTCTCCCCCTACTAGCACAGATACGCAGTATTTT	CASSPPTSTDTQYF	.	TRBV18	.	TRBJ2-3	14
TGCGCCAGCAGCCCGGAGGGGGATACGCAGTATTTT	CASSPEGDTQYF	.	TRBV5-1	once	TRBJ2-3	12
TGTGCCAGCAGCTACGGGACAGGAGTTCGTGGAACGAATTCACCCCTCCACTTT	CASSYGTGVRGTNSPLHF	TRBD1	TRBV7-9	.	TRBJ1-6	18
TGCAGCGTTGGGTCCGGGACTAGAGGGTACAATGAGCAGTTCTTC	CSVGSGTRGYNEQFF	TRBD2	TRBV29-1	.	TRBJ2-1	15
TGTGCCAGCTCAGAAGGGGGAGACGAGCAGTACTTC	CASSEGGDEQYF	.	TRBV18	.	TRBJ2-7	12